One T cell receptor beta chain is described in this entry. Its antigen is currently unknown. This sample stems from a study of T cell responses to AZD1222 COVID-19 vaccine. Study-wide points: Spike-specific TCR breadth and depth grew following two AZD1222 doses. The CD4 TCRs associated with vaccination extended across spike and predominated at 160-218 and 743-854.

Repertoires were generated with immunoSEQ multiplex PCR, while TCRdb's copy carries only in-frame clones and drops some. The sample holds roughly 100,000 clones, about 88% seen once. The CDR3 covers 14 residues. V lost 7 bases and J lost 0, with 7 bases in between. The germline CDR1 and CDR2 sequences are MNHEY and SMNVEV (reference sequence). Researchers grouped second doses given at about 4 or about 12 weeks into one pool. The sequenced sample was peripheral blood, obtained 28 days after the second AZD1222 dose. The gene calls are TRBV27 and TRBJ1-6; D unclear. The clonotype comes from an adult who received the AZD1222 COVID-19 vaccine. Written as DNA, the CDR3 is TGTGCCAGCAAGTGGAGCTCCTATAATTCACCCCTCCACTTT. It specifies CASKWSSYNSPLHF.